What follows are 4 T cell receptor beta chains derived from one specimen sequenced in a study of TIL therapy for anti-PD-1-resistant metastatic lung cancer. This sample's time point: pre-treatment sample, taken before nivolumab and TIL therapy. The tumor samples were excised metastases, mostly pleural nodules or supraclavicular lymph nodes. Sequencing used immunoSEQ v3. Method: immunoSEQ multiplex PCR; TCRdb's copy keeps in-frame clones and lacks some. The top ten clones hold about 10% of a sample with more than 90,000 clones, approximately 65% of them seen once. The sample was tumor tissue, taken at baseline. All receptors derive from a person aged 25-85 years with non-small cell lung cancer.

V usage is TRBV28 and J usage is TRBJ2-7, with 7 nucleotides matching TRBD2. The CDR3 spans 14 residues. The ends lost 7 bases at V and 7 bases at J; junction bases unmatched: 13. The V gene's germline CDR1 is MDHEN and CDR2 SYDVKM. CDR3 DNA: TGTGCCAGCAATTCGGGACTACGACCGGGGGAGCAGTACTTC. Translation gives CASNSGLRPGEQYF.

J is TRBJ2-6 and V is TRBV27, with D uncertain. The CDR3 contains 13 residues. CDR1 and CDR2 from the germline V gene are MNHEY and SMNVEV (reference sequence). Trimming stripped 2 bases from V and 3 bases from J, with 2 bases between. CDR3 in DNA: TGTGCCAGCAGTTTAAATGGGGCCAACGTCCTGACTTTC. Its protein product is CASSLNGANVLTF.

This clone occurred once. This chain uses TRBV4-1 with TRBJ2-3; 9 bases line up with TRBD2. Germline lookup yields CDR1 MGHRA and CDR2 YSYEKL. J was trimmed by 4 bases and V by 2 bases; bases with no gene match: 7. CDR3 length: 16 amino acids. CDR3 sequence (DNA): TGCGCCAGCAGCCAAACCGTTAGCGGGAGTTCAGATACGCAGTATTTT. Protein sequence: CASSQTVSGSSDTQYF.

This sequence joins TRBV11-3 and TRBJ1-1; the D is unclear. The germline V and J ends were trimmed by 5 bases and 5 bases, with 12 bases remaining between them. The CDR3 is 13 amino acids. Germline CDR1 and CDR2: SGHNT and YENEEA. CDR3 amino acids: CASSVGRGTEAFF. CDR3 DNA sequence: TGTGCCAGCAGCGTGGGTCGGGGAACTGAAGCTTTCTTT.